This T cell receptor beta chain comes out of a study of cytomegalovirus exposure and HLA in healthy donors. The germline V and J ends were trimmed by 1 base and 4 bases, with 11 bases remaining between them. Looked up from germline, CDR1 is MNHEY and CDR2 is SMNVEV (reference sequence). This CDR3 is built from 15 residues. Using immunoSEQ multiplex PCR, the repertoire was profiled, and TCRdb retains in-frame clones only, with some absent. The sample consists of 160,000 or so clones, more than 75% of them appearing once. This rearrangement joins TRBV27 to TRBJ2-1; D not resolved. The receptor was isolated from a man aged 18 to 35 in good health and CMV-seronegative. Input material: PBMCs. The CDR3 loop is CASSLFPLEYNEQFF. Here the CDR3 DNA reads TGTGCCAGCAGTTTATTTCCCCTAGAATACAATGAGCAGTTCTTC.